Below are 26 T cell receptor beta chains sequenced from a single sample in a study of shared T cell receptors in the human thymus. Clones were sequenced by immunoSEQ multiplex PCR, and TCRdb holds only the in-frame ones, with some missing. The table records around 730,000 clones, around 85% of them present only once. These sequences were also reported in another study, on human thymus T cells.

Input material: thymocytes. Receptors were obtained from a girl in the first two years of life with a congenital heart defect.

The table lists this clone with a few counts. The chain recombines TRBV5-1 with TRBJ2-1; 11 nucleotides match TRBD2. V shed 4 bases, J shed 0 bases, and the junction held 3 bases outside the gene matches. In germline, CDR1 is SGHRS, CDR2 YFSETQ. This CDR3 is 16 amino acids long. CDR3 coding DNA: TGCGCCAGCAGCCCTAGCGGGGGGAGCTCCTACAATGAGCAGTTCTTC. Its protein is CASSPSGGSSYNEQFF.

The chain uses TRBV11-1 and TRBJ1-1; possible D gene TRBD1, 5 bases. Germline V lookup: CDR1 SGHAT, CDR2 FQDESV (reference sequence). The CDR3 length is 15 residues. V lost 0 bases, J lost 2 bases, and 10 bases lay in between. The chain's CDR3 is CASSLAGRDNTEAFF. CDR3 DNA sequence: TGTGCCAGCAGCTTAGCGGGCAGGGATAACACTGAAGCTTTCTTT.

The V call is TRBV7-9, the J call TRBJ1-1; possibly TRBD1 for D (6 bases). From germline, CDR1 is SEHNR and CDR2 FQNEAQ (reference sequence). V lost 5 bases and J lost 1, with 14 bases in between. CDR3 size: 15 residues. CDR3 sequence reads: CASSPRWTENTEAFF. CDR3 in DNA: TGTGCCAGCAGCCCCCGCTGGACAGAGAACACTGAAGCTTTCTTT.

CDR3 coding DNA: TGTGCTAGTGGTTTGGTAGGCGGGGGAGGAGGGGAGAGCAATCAGCCCCAGCATTTT. This gives the protein CASGLVGGGGGESNQPQHF. V is TRBV12-5 and J is TRBJ1-5; TRBD1 is a possible D gene (5 bases). The CDR3 totals 19 residues. Trimming cost V 0 bases and J 1 base, with 19 bases left between them. The germline CDR1 and CDR2 sequences are LGHNT and FRNRAP.

The chain links TRBV18 to TRBJ2-7; 8 positions agree with TRBD1. V trimming: 3 bases; J trimming: 0 bases; junction bases outside the gene matches: 10. The CDR3 totals 17 residues. The V gene's germline CDR1 is KGHSH and CDR2 LQKENI. This chain's CDR3 is CASSPNRGMGASYEQYF. CDR3 sequence (DNA): TGTGCCAGCTCACCCAACAGGGGGATGGGGGCCTCCTACGAGCAGTACTTC. Complete variable domain (other parts from reference TRBV18 and TRBJ2-7): NAGVMQNPRHLVRRRGQEARLRCSPMKGHSHVYWYRQLPEEGLKFMVYLQKENIIDESGMPKERFSAEFPKEGPSILRIQQVVRGDSAAYFCASSPNRGMGASYEQYFGPGTRLTVT.

The rearrangement joins TRBV7-9 to TRBJ1-2; maybe TRBD1 (5 bases). The germline V gene encodes CDR1 SEHNR and CDR2 FQNEAQ (reference sequence). This CDR3 has 15 amino acids. V was shortened by 5 bases and J by 0 bases, with 13 bases between the two germline ends. CDR3 DNA: TGTGCCAGCAGCCTATGGACACCACCTAACTATGGCTACACCTTC. Its translation: CASSLWTPPNYGYTF.

This chain connects TRBV18 to TRBJ1-2; D not resolved. The V gene's germline CDR1 is KGHSH and CDR2 LQKENI. This CDR3 comprises 15 residues. The ends were cut back, 0 bases at V and 7 bases at J, with 15 bases in the middle. CDR3 region: CASSPPGQAMGGYTF. CDR3 sequence (DNA): TGTGCCAGCTCACCACCTGGGCAGGCCATGGGTGGCTACACCTTC. The entire variable domain, with the rest obtained from reference TRBV18 and TRBJ1-2, is as follows: NAGVMQNPRHLVRRRGQEARLRCSPMKGHSHVYWYRQLPEEGLKFMVYLQKENIIDESGMPKERFSAEFPKEGPSILRIQQVVRGDSAAYFCASSPPGQAMGGYTFGSGTRLTVV.

This chain joins TRBV6-5 and TRBJ1-2; D call uncertain. This CDR3 comprises 13 residues. The ends were cut back, 2 bases at V and 7 bases at J, with 11 bases in the middle. Germline V gene sequence: CDR1 MNHEY, CDR2 SVGAGI. The CDR3 nucleotides are TGTGCCAGCAGTTACAATAGTAGTGGTGGCTACACCTTC. It translates to CASSYNSSGGYTF.

CDR3 sequence (DNA): TGTGCCAGCGGGGACAGGGGAAATCAGCCCCAGCATTTT. It yields the protein CASGDRGNQPQHF. The chain recombines TRBV13 with TRBJ1-5; TRBD1 matches 10 bases. V lost 8 bases, J lost 4 bases, and 2 bases stayed unmatched. Germline CDR1 PRHDT, CDR2 FYEKMQ (reference sequence). CDR3 length: 13 amino acids.

The chain joins TRBV5-6 to TRBJ2-5; 12 bases agree with TRBD2. The CDR3 runs 19 residues. V was pared by 4 bases and J by 1 base, with 14 bases of the junction left unmatched. Germline loops: CDR1 SGHDT, CDR2 YYEEEE. Here the CDR3 DNA reads TGTGCCAGCAGCACGTGGGGGGCTAGCGGGGGGGAAACCCAAGAGACCCAGTACTTC. Protein: CASSTWGASGGETQETQYF.

This chain connects TRBV6-5 to TRBJ1-1; 7 bases match TRBD1. The germline CDR1 and CDR2 sequences are MNHEY and SVGAGI. V dropped 5 bases and J dropped 4; count of bases not matched to a gene: 7. The length of the CDR3 is 14 residues. The CDR3 DNA reads TGTGCCAGCAGTCCACAGGGGTGGGCCACTGAAGCTTTCTTT. It translates to CASSPQGWATEAFF.

A single count supports this clone. The chain recombines TRBV19 with TRBJ1-5, with 10 bases that match TRBD1. The CDR3 covers 16 residues. Losses at the gene ends were 5 bases for V and 6 bases for J; bases not matched to a gene: 10. Per the germline V gene, CDR1 is LNHDA and CDR2 is SQIVND (reference sequence). CDR3 sequence: CASSPKPGQGGQPQHF. The CDR3 bases are TGTGCCAGTAGTCCTAAACCCGGACAGGGGGGTCAGCCCCAGCATTTT.

V gene TRBV28 combines with J gene TRBJ2-1; 8 bases are shared with TRBD2. V gave up 5 bases and J gave up 1 base; unmatched junction bases: 10. CDR1 MDHEN and CDR2 SYDVKM come from the germline V gene. This CDR3 has 17 amino acids. DNA of the CDR3: TGTGCCAGCAGTCGCCGACCACTAGCGGAGTCCTACAATGAGCAGTTCTTC. Translated: CASSRRPLAESYNEQFF. Based on the CDR3 plus reference TRBV28 and TRBJ2-1, the full variable domain is DVKVTQSSRYLVKRTGEKVFLECVQDMDHENMFWYRQDPGLGLRLIYFSYDVKMKEKGDIPEGYSVSREKKERFSLILESASTNQTSMYLCASSRRPLAESYNEQFFGPGTRLTVL.

This chain connects TRBV7-6 to TRBJ2-3, with 7 bases lining up with TRBD2. The CDR3 length is 15 residues. Germline V gene sequence: CDR1 SGHVS, CDR2 FNYEAQ. V trimming: 4 bases; J trimming: 4 bases; junction bases outside the gene matches: 8. DNA for the CDR3: TGTGCCAGCAGCTCGTGGGGGGGTCCCCCAGATACGCAGTATTTT. It is translated as CASSSWGGPPDTQYF.

This chain connects TRBV5-6 to TRBJ1-4; TRBD1 is a possible D gene (5 bases). V shed 2 bases and J shed 7 bases, with 6 bases lying between them. In germline, CDR1 is SGHDT, CDR2 YYEEEE. The CDR3 spans 12 residues. The CDR3 loop is CASSFRGEKLFF. The CDR3 DNA is TGTGCCAGCAGCTTTAGGGGTGAAAAACTGTTTTTT.

The gene calls are TRBV19 and TRBJ1-3; possible D gene TRBD1, 6 bases. The CDR3 loop spans 16 amino acids. Trimming removed 5 bases at V and 4 bases at J, with 18 bases between. Germline V lookup: CDR1 LNHDA, CDR2 SQIVND (reference sequence). CDR3 residues: CASSPRGRDYGNTIYF. DNA for the CDR3: TGTGCCAGTAGTCCCAGGGGAAGGGACTACGGAAACACCATATATTTT. Supplemented by reference TRBV19 and TRBJ1-3, the full variable domain reads DGGITQSPKYLFRKEGQNVTLSCEQNLNHDAMYWYRQDPGQGLRLIYYSQIVNDFQKGDIAEGYSVSREKKESFPLTVTSAQKNPTAFYLCASSPRGRDYGNTIYFGEGSWLTVV.

V usage is TRBV28 and J usage is TRBJ2-3, with 8 bases fitting TRBD1. V shed 3 bases and J 3 bases; nucleotides not matched to a gene: 11. Germline V gene data show CDR1 as MDHEN and CDR2 as SYDVKM. This CDR3 has 17 residues. The CDR3 coding sequence is TGTGCCAGCAGTTTGGCTTCGGGCGGACAGGGTACAGATACGCAGTATTTT. Encoded protein: CASSLASGGQGTDTQYF.

This clone was observed a single time. This CDR3 is CASSVGSGVTEAFF. In DNA, the CDR3 is TGTGCCAGCAGCGTAGGATCGGGGGTTACTGAAGCTTTCTTT. This sequence joins TRBV9 and TRBJ1-1, with D tentatively TRBD1 (5 bases). Looked up from germline, CDR1 is SGDLS and CDR2 is YYNGEE. V was trimmed by 0 bases and J by 5 bases, leaving 11 bases between them. The CDR3 runs 14 residues. The whole variable domain, remainder taken from reference TRBV9 and TRBJ1-1, is DSGVTQTPKHLITATGQRVTLRCSPRSGDLSVYWYQQSLDQGLQFLIQYYNGEERAKGNILERFSAQQFPDLHSELNLSSLELGDSALYFCASSVGSGVTEAFFGQGTRLTVV.

A few counts support this clone. The chain recombines TRBV20-1 with TRBJ1-2, with D perhaps matching TRBD1 (5 bases). V was pared by 5 bases and J by 8 bases, with 12 bases between. Germline V lookup: CDR1 DFQATT, CDR2 SNEGSKA (reference sequence). There are 11 residues in the CDR3. This CDR3 is CSAPWGEGYTF. CDR3 coding DNA: TGCAGTGCTCCGTGGGGGGAAGGCTACACCTTC.

The chain carries TRBV5-6 and TRBJ1-3, with D possibly being TRBD1 (5 bases). Per germline, CDR1 SGHDT and CDR2 YYEEEE. The CDR3 runs to 15 residues. Trimming took 4 bases from V and 4 from J, leaving 15 bases between them. CDR3 amino acids: CASSATTDSGNTIYF. CDR3 bases: TGTGCCAGCAGCGCTACGACAGATTCCGGAAACACCATATATTTT.

The chain carries TRBV13 and TRBJ2-3, with D maybe TRBD2 (5 bases). This CDR3 has 17 amino acids. Trimming removed 1 base from V and 0 bases from J, with 14 bases in between. Germline lookup yields CDR1 PRHDT and CDR2 FYEKMQ (reference sequence). CDR3 DNA sequence: TGTGCCAGCAGCTTAGACCTGAAAGCGGACAGCACAGATACGCAGTATTTT. Its protein is CASSLDLKADSTDTQYF.

The V gene is TRBV4-1, the J gene TRBJ1-4; 9 nucleotides line up with TRBD1. The germline CDR1 and CDR2 sequences are MGHRA and YSYEKL. This CDR3 is 15 amino acids long. The V gene end was trimmed by 0 bases and the J gene end by 6 bases; junction bases not matched to a gene: 2. This CDR3 reads CASSQEWDRDEKLFF. In nucleotides, the CDR3 is TGCGCCAGCAGCCAAGAGTGGGACAGGGATGAAAAACTGTTTTTT.

The chain employs TRBV5-6 and TRBJ2-1; 10 bases agree with TRBD2. From germline, CDR1 is SGHDT and CDR2 YYEEEE. Germline trimming cut 3 bases from V and 2 bases from J; bases unmatched to any gene: 2. The CDR3 consists of 15 residues. The CDR3 nucleotides read TGTGCCAGCAGCTCGCTAGCGGGGGCCTACAATGAGCAGTTCTTC. It yields the protein CASSSLAGAYNEQFF.

This clone has a handful of counts. The chain carries TRBV6-5 and TRBJ1-1; TRBD1 might be the D (5 bases). The CDR3 totals 12 residues. In germline, CDR1 is MNHEY, CDR2 SVGAGI. V lost 6 bases, J lost 11 bases, and 16 bases lay in between. CDR3 coding DNA: TGTGCCAGCAGGTCCCTGCAGGAGGGGGCTTTCTTT. This encodes CASRSLQEGAFF.

V usage is TRBV6-1 and J usage is TRBJ1-1, with 9 bases lining up with TRBD1. V shed 5 bases, J shed 4 bases, and the junction held 8 bases outside the gene matches. Germline V gives CDR1 MNHNS, CDR2 SASEGT. The CDR3 has 15 amino acids. The chain's CDR3 is CASSSQDRGCTEAFF. Here the CDR3 DNA reads TGTGCCAGCAGTTCTCAGGACAGGGGATGCACTGAAGCTTTCTTT.

The chain carries TRBV9 and TRBJ2-5; perhaps TRBD1 as D (5 bases). Germline V gene data show CDR1 as SGDLS and CDR2 as YYNGEE. The CDR3 spans 13 residues. Trimming took off 0 bases at V and 3 bases at J, with 6 bases between the two ends. The CDR3 loop is CASSVEGKETQYF. The CDR3 DNA reads TGTGCCAGCAGCGTAGAGGGGAAAGAGACCCAGTACTTC. Using reference TRBV9 and TRBJ2-5 for the parts outside the CDR3, the full variable domain is DSGVTQTPKHLITATGQRVTLRCSPRSGDLSVYWYQQSLDQGLQFLIQYYNGEERAKGNILERFSAQQFPDLHSELNLSSLELGDSALYFCASSVEGKETQYFGPGTRLLVL.